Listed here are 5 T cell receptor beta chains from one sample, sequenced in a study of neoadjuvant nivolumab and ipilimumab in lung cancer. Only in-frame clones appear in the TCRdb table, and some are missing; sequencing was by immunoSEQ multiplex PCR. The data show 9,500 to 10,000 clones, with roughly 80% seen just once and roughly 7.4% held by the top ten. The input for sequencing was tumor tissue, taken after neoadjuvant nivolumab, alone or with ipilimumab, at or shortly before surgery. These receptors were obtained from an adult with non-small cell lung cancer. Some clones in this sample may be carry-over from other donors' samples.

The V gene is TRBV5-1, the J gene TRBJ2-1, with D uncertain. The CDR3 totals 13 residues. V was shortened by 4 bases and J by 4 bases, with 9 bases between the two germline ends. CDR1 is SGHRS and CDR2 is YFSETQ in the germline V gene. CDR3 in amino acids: CASSRRLYNEQFF. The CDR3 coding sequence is TGCGCCAGCAGCCGCCGACTGTACAATGAGCAGTTCTTC. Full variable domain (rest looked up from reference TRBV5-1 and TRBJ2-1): KAGVTQTPRYLIKTRGQQVTLSCSPISGHRSVSWYQQTPGQGLQFLFEYFSETQRNKGNFPGRFSGRQFSNSRSEMNVSTLELGDSALYLCASSRRLYNEQFFGPGTRLTVL.

The CDR3 sequence: CASSYTESGFNEQFF. CDR3 nucleotides: TGTGCCAGCAGCTACACCGAATCTGGGTTCAATGAGCAGTTCTTC. V gene TRBV6-5 combines with J gene TRBJ2-1, with unresolved D. V lost 6 bases, J lost 6 bases, and 18 bases lay in between. The CDR3 runs 15 residues. The V gene's germline CDR1 is MNHEY and CDR2 SVGAGI.

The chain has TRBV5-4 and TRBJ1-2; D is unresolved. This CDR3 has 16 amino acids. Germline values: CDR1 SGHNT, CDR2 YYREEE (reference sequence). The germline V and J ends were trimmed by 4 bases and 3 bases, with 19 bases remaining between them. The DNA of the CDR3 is TGTGCCAGCAGCCCCATCGCCTCCGGAACTGACTATGGCTACACCTTC. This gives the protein CASSPIASGTDYGYTF.

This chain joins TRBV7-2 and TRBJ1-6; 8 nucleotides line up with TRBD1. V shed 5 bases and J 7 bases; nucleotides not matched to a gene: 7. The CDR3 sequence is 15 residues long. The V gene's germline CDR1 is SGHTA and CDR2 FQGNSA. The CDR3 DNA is TGTGCCAGCAGCGTTGGACAGGGAGTAAATTCACCCCTCCACTTT. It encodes CASSVGQGVNSPLHF.

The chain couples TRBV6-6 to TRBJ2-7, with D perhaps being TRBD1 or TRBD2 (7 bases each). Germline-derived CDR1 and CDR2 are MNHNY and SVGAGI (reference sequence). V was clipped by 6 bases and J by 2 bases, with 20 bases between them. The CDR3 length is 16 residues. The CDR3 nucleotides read TGTGCCAGCAGCGACAGGGCTAGCGGAGGTACCTACGAGCAGTACTTC. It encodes CASSDRASGGTYEQYF.